This TCR beta chain appears in the sequencing data of a study of graft-versus-host responses after intestinal transplantation. Overall study context: Every recipient had anti-thymocyte globulin induction and 2 to 4 years of tacrolimus plus steroids.

The table came from immunoSEQ multiplex PCR; TCRdb's copy has only in-frame clones and leaves some out. The sample records 75,000 to 100,000 clones, over 80% being singletons. As for this clone: The antigen is not known.

Points from the study as a whole: Recipient bone marrow held GvH clones, some seen earlier in ileum or blood. High graft-versus-host to host-versus-graft T cell clonal ratios marked allografts of patients with graft-donor macrochimerism.

Per germline, CDR1 WNHNN and CDR2 SYGVQD (reference sequence). The CDR3 runs to 13 residues. Trimming pared 3 bases from V and 3 bases from J, leaving 8 bases between. Sequenced material: unstimulated CD8+ T cells sorted from spleen or lymph node cells, taken before intestinal transplant. V gene TRBV10-1 combines with J gene TRBJ1-2; possibly TRBD1 for D (5 bases). The TCR comes from a human donor who received an intestinal transplant. CDR3 sequence reads: CASSEGRDYGYTF. CDR3 in DNA: TGCGCCAGCAGTGAAGGCAGGGACTATGGCTACACCTTC.